Following are 19 T cell receptor beta chains from one sample sequenced in a study of T cells in Graves' hyperthyroidism and ophthalmopathy. Amplified regions were TCR beta CDR3 sequences from RNA transcripts. The HTBI set primed first-round TCR CDR3 RT-PCR. TCRdb reprocessed the multiplex PCR reads via MiXCR and lists one record per CDR3 protein. This sample has about 640,000 distinct CDR3 sequences, with roughly 20% found just once. The source material was blood. These receptor sequences come from a man aged 25 to 40 with Graves' ophthalmopathy.

This clonotype was observed many times. The V gene is TRBV18, the J gene TRBJ1-1; D uncertain. This CDR3 is built from 17 residues. The V end lost 1 base, the J end lost 0 bases, and 15 bases lay between the germline ends. Germline CDR1 is KGHSH and CDR2 is LQKENI. The CDR3, as DNA: TGTGCCAGCTCACCACAGGGTACCACCGGGATGAACACTGAAGCTTTCTTT. Translated, it gives CASSPQGTTGMNTEAFF.

There are many counts of this clonotype. CDR3 DNA sequence: TGTGCCAGCAGCGGGACAGGACCCTACGAGCAGTACTTC. Amino acids: CASSGTGPYEQYF. The chain employs TRBV12-3 or TRBV12-4 and TRBJ2-7, with TRBD1 matching 8 bases. The CDR3 sequence is 13 residues long. Germline trimming cut 6 bases from V and 2 bases from J; bases unmatched to any gene: 3.

The rearrangement uses TRBV19 and TRBJ2-7; the D is unclear. The CDR3 is 13 amino acids. The germline V and J ends were trimmed by 5 bases and 1 base, with 9 bases remaining between them. Per the germline V gene, CDR1 is LNHDA and CDR2 is SQIVND (reference sequence). The CDR3 DNA is TGTGCCAGTAGTCACCGAAATTCCTACGAGCAGTACTTC. This codes for CASSHRNSYEQYF.

A note on this clonotype: One end of the junction is discordant with germline, which a read error may explain. The chain joins TRBV27 to TRBJ1-1; weak D call: TRBD1 (5 bases). The CDR3 is 12 residues long. Germline CDR1 is MNHEY and CDR2 is SMNVEV (reference sequence). CDR3 coding DNA: TGTGCCAGCAGGAGGGGAAACAGTGAAGCTTTCTTT. Its translation is CASRRGNSEAFF.

The CDR3 region is CASSQPRTASSYNSPLHF. In DNA, the CDR3 is TGTGCCAGCAGTCAACCTAGGACAGCCAGCTCCTATAATTCACCCCTCCACTTT. The rearrangement links TRBV28 to TRBJ1-6; tentative D call: TRBD1 (6 bases). The V end was cut by 5 bases, the J end by 0 bases, with 17 bases between. The germline CDR1 and CDR2 sequences are MDHEN and SYDVKM. The CDR3 runs to 18 residues.

With regard to this clonotype: This may arise from a read error, as a much more abundant clone is one base away. CDR3 sequence: CASSFSGNTDTQYF. CDR3 bases: TGTGCCAGCAGCTTTAGCGGGAACACAGATACGCAGTATTTT. The rearrangement uses TRBV5-1 and TRBJ2-3; 8 nucleotides match TRBD2. Germline V gene data show CDR1 as SGHRS and CDR2 as YFSETQ. CDR3 length: 14 residues.

The chain links TRBV24-1 to TRBJ2-1; D is uncertain. V lost 4 bases to trimming and J lost 0 bases, with 12 bases between them. The length of the CDR3 is 16 residues. Germline V CDR1 and CDR2: KGHDR, SFDVKD. The CDR3 region has the DNA TGTGCCACCAGTGACTCGGGTTTGAGCTCCTACAATGAGCAGTTCTTC. Protein: CATSDSGLSSYNEQFF.

Remarks on this clonotype: The junction departs from germline at one end; a sequencing error may be responsible. V gene TRBV5-6 combines with J gene TRBJ2-1; D unresolved. CDR1 is SGHDT and CDR2 is YYEEEE in the germline V gene. The CDR3 runs to 12 residues. The CDR3 spells CASSLGDNVQFF. In nucleotides, the CDR3 is TGTGCCAGCAGCTTGGGTGACAATGTGCAGTTCTTC.

Remarks on this clonotype: Possible read error: a much larger clone is one base away. The chain combines TRBV12-3 or TRBV12-4 with TRBJ2-7, with 9 positions matching TRBD2. The CDR3 is made up of 13 amino acids. V lost 6 bases and J lost 8; bases outside the gene matches: 8. CDR3 sequence (DNA): TGTGCCAGCAGGAGAGCGGGAGGTTACCAGCAGTACTTC. Protein product: CASRRAGGYQQYF.

This clonotype was found a few times. The genes are TRBV7-2 and TRBJ2-7; 9 bases match TRBD2. The ends lost 5 bases at V and 6 bases at J; junction bases unmatched: 14. Germline-derived CDR1 and CDR2 are SGHTA and FQGNSA. The CDR3 extends over 16 amino acids. CDR3 amino acids: CASSPGGIAGVLEQYF. The CDR3 DNA follows: TGTGCCAGCAGCCCAGGGGGGATAGCGGGAGTTCTCGAGCAGTACTTC.

This chain connects TRBV12-3 or TRBV12-4 to TRBJ2-2; D remains ambiguous. The length of the CDR3 is 13 residues. Between the trimmed V and J ends, which lost 5 bases and 6 bases, there was a span of 10 bases. The CDR3 region has the DNA TGTGCCAGCAGTCTTCGAGTGTCCGGGGAGCTGTTTTTT. Translating it yields CASSLRVSGELFF.

V and J are TRBV10-3 and TRBJ1-5; D is unclear. The CDR3 consists of 11 residues. Germline CDR1 reads ENHRY; CDR2 reads SYGVKD. Trimming took 8 bases from V and 6 from J, leaving 8 bases between them. The CDR3 bases are TGTGCCATCGGAGGGCCTCAGCCCCAGCATTTT. It codes for CAIGGPQPQHF.

A few counts support this clonotype. V and J are TRBV9 and TRBJ2-7; unclear D gene. Looked up from germline, CDR1 is SGDLS and CDR2 is YYNGEE. Trimming stripped 5 bases from V and 3 bases from J, with 15 bases between. The CDR3 extends over 14 amino acids. CDR3 in DNA: TGTGCCAGCAGTTTCATAGGCCAATTCTACGAGCAGTACTTC. It specifies CASSFIGQFYEQYF.

This clonotype was detected only a few times. The chain uses TRBV6-1 and TRBJ2-5; no firm D call. The germline V and J ends were trimmed by 6 bases and 3 bases, with 14 bases remaining between them. The CDR3 contains 14 residues. The V gene's germline CDR1 is MNHNS and CDR2 SASEGT. The CDR3 nucleotides read TGTGCCAGCAGATCCACATTAGTCGAAGAGACCCAGTACTTC. This encodes CASRSTLVEETQYF.

The rearrangement uses TRBV5-1 and TRBJ2-4; TRBD1 matches 9 bases. Germline V gene sequence: CDR1 SGHRS, CDR2 YFSETQ. Losses at the gene ends were 5 bases for V and 1 base for J; bases not matched to a gene: 7. This CDR3 has 16 amino acids. This CDR3 reads CASRQGDREAKNIQYF. CDR3 sequence (DNA): TGCGCCAGCAGACAAGGGGACAGGGAGGCCAAAAACATTCAGTACTTC.

V gene TRBV12-3 or TRBV12-4 combines with J gene TRBJ1-6; 7 nucleotides match TRBD1. The CDR3 loop spans 14 amino acids. V was pared by 3 bases and J by 7 bases, with 3 bases of the junction left unmatched. CDR3 nucleotide sequence: TGTGCCAGCAGTTTCCAGGGGGTGAATTCACCCCTCCACTTT. It yields the protein CASSFQGVNSPLHF.

The chain uses TRBV5-8 and TRBJ2-3, with D possibly TRBD2 on 6 matching bases. Germline loops: CDR1 SGHTS, CDR2 YDEGEE. V lost 2 bases, J lost 1 base, and 11 bases lay in between. This CDR3 region has 15 residues. For the CDR3, the DNA is TGTGCCAGCAGCTTCCGCGGGATCGGCACAGATACGCAGTATTTT. It encodes CASSFRGIGTDTQYF.

This clonotype was detected ten times or more. The V call is TRBV28, the J call TRBJ1-2; D ambiguous. Trimming stripped 2 bases from V and 5 bases from J, with 15 bases between. From germline, CDR1 is MDHEN and CDR2 SYDVKM. The CDR3 length is 15 residues. This chain's CDR3 is CASSLELRAPYGYTF. The CDR3 bases are TGTGCCAGCAGTTTAGAACTCCGGGCCCCTTATGGCTACACCTTC.

This clonotype occurred many times. V usage is TRBV10-3 and J usage is TRBJ2-7; D unresolved. CDR1 ENHRY and CDR2 SYGVKD come from the germline V gene. V lost 2 bases and J 5 bases, leaving 7 bases between the germline ends. The CDR3 contains 12 residues. The CDR3 sequence is CAISEGRHEQYF. In DNA form, the CDR3 reads TGTGCCATCAGTGAGGGCCGCCACGAGCAGTACTTC.